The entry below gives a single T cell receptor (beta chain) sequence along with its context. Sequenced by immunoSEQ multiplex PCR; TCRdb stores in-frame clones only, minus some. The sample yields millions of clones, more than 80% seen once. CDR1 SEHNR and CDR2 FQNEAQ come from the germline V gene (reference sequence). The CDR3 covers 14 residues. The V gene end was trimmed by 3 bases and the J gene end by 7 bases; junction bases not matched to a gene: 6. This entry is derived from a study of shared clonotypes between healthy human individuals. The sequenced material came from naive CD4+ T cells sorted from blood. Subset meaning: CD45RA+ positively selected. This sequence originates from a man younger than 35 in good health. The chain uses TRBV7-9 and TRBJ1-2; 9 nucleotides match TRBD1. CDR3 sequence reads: CASSLGTGWGGYTF. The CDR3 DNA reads TGTGCCAGCAGCTTGGGGACAGGGTGGGGTGGCTACACCTTC.